This T cell receptor (beta chain) derives from a study of response to subunit inactivated influenza vaccine (dated by TCRdb to the late 2010s). Background on the whole study: Deep quantitative profiling of the T cell receptor repertoire was used in the study to follow responses to a trivalent subunit inactivated influenza vaccine.

The receptor library was made with RT-PCR. These reads were obtained on an Illumina HiSeq 2500. In-frame beta chains were kept once TCRdb had trimmed the public reads at Q25 with fastp and called clones with MiXCR. For every CDR3 protein sequence, its rows merge into one entry that carries the most common genes and DNA. This sample comprises about 700,000 distinct CDR3 sequences, over 11% of them detected only once. The ten largest clones take up around 7.3% of the sample. The paper as a whole reports these results and caveats: The authors suggested that each seasonal influenza vaccination may recruit only a limited number of new T cells.

Turning to this clonotype: Its specific antigen is unknown. No base quality information exists; no much larger clone differs at one position.

Including the terminal cysteine and phenylalanine, the CDR3 comprises 16 residues. The CDR3 DNA has 48 bases and is translated from base 1. Trimming at the junction amounts to 5 bases on V and 4 bases on J, and the germline ends lie 18 bases apart. Based on the germline V gene, the CDR1 and CDR2 sequences are KGHSH and LQKENI. The input for sequencing was PBMCs from blood, taken less than 15 days before vaccination. The chain employs TRBV18 and TRBJ2-1, and perhaps TRBD1 as D gene, on 5 matching bases. The receptor's source is a man between 45 and 60 years old who received an inactivated influenza vaccine. Donor details come from another sample of the same person, matched by shared clones. The CDR3 here reads CASSAVGPGSYNEQFF. The nucleotide sequence reads TGTGCCAGCTCAGCGGTGGGGCCCGGGTCATACAATGAGCAGTTCTTC. Beyond the CDR3, the reference TRBV18 and TRBJ2-1 genes provide the residues; the full variable domain reads: NAGVMQNPRHLVRRRGQEARLRCSPMKGHSHVYWYRQLPEEGLKFMVYLQKENIIDESGMPKERFSAEFPKEGPSILRIQQVVRGDSAAYFCASSAVGPGSYNEQFFGPGTRLTVL.